The 15 T cell receptor beta chains below come from one sample, sequenced in a study of CD8+ T cells in alopecia areata (dated by TCRdb to the late 2010s). Per the publication, the time point label means: baseline before oral tofacitinib. From alopecia areata patients, peripheral blood was collected along with lesional scalp punch biopsies. The method was the immunoSEQ multiplex PCR assay. For TCR sequencing, RNA was extracted from every sample and reverse transcribed into cDNA to serve as template. TCRdb obtained this table from immuneACCESS and retained in-frame rearrangements with V and J assigned. These tables miss some clones; where compared with another copy, unresolved V genes account for less than half of the shortfall, and the remainder is unexplained. The sample table holds some 7,500 clones, of which roughly two thirds were seen once. About 14% of the sample is held by the ten biggest clonotypes.

The source material was skin, sampled at week 0. These receptor sequences come from a human donor with alopecia areata.

The chain couples TRBV7-9 to TRBJ2-7; either TRBD1 or TRBD2 may supply D (5 bases each). The CDR3 has 12 residues. V was pared by 9 bases and J by 3 bases, with 12 bases between. Germline V gives CDR1 SEHNR, CDR2 FQNEAQ (reference sequence). Here the CDR3 DNA reads TGTGCCAGTGGGGACGGAAGCTACGAGCAGTACTTC. Its translation: CASGDGSYEQYF.

This clone was picked up a small number of times. The chain links TRBV9 to TRBJ1-6, with 10 bases lining up with TRBD1. The CDR3 runs 16 residues. Germline V gene sequence: CDR1 SGDLS, CDR2 YYNGEE. V lost 3 bases, J lost 7 bases, and 7 bases stayed unmatched. This CDR3 is CASSAGTGVFNSPLHF. DNA of the CDR3: TGTGCCAGCAGCGCCGGGACAGGGGTATTCAATTCACCCCTCCACTTT.

The rearrangement uses TRBV6-6 and TRBJ2-6; unclear D gene. Trimming shortened V by 4 bases and J by 2 bases, and 6 bases separated the two germline ends. The CDR3 is 14 amino acids. Germline V lookup: CDR1 MNHNY, CDR2 SVGAGI (reference sequence). The CDR3 region has the DNA TGTGCCAGCAGTTCCAGTACTGGGGCCAACGTCCTGACTTTC. It yields the protein CASSSSTGANVLTF.

In this sample, this clone is large. The J gene is TRBJ2-7, the V gene TRBV4-1, with 7 bases lining up with TRBD2. CDR3 size: 15 residues. Per germline, CDR1 MGHRA and CDR2 YSYEKL. Trimming removed 1 base from V and 4 bases from J; junction bases left unmatched: 7. CDR3 in DNA: TGCGCCAGCAGCCAAGGACAAGCGGGGAGATACGAGCAGTACTTC. Amino acids: CASSQGQAGRYEQYF.

This chain connects TRBV10-3 to TRBJ1-1; D is uncertain. With 4 bases removed from V and 3 bases from J, the gap between germline ends came to 9 bases. In germline, CDR1 is ENHRY, CDR2 SYGVKD. The CDR3 spans 13 residues. The CDR3: CAISGRTDTEAFF. CDR3 DNA: TGTGCCATCAGTGGTCGGACTGACACTGAAGCTTTCTTT.

For the CDR3, the DNA is TGTGCCAGCAGCCCACGGACAGGGTATGATAATGAAAAACTGTTTTTT. As protein: CASSPRTGYDNEKLFF. This chain joins TRBV7-9 and TRBJ1-4; TRBD1 matches 8 bases. Trimming removed 5 bases from V and 4 bases from J; junction bases left unmatched: 9. The CDR3 is made up of 16 amino acids. The germline V gene has CDR1 SEHNR and CDR2 FQNEAQ (reference sequence).

The chain has TRBV8-2 and TRBJ2-6; TRBD1 was called by the table and not checked on the DNA. TRBV8-2 is termed a pseudogene. CDR3 length: 17 residues. CDR3 region: CGSISRITQSRANVLTF. The CDR3, as DNA: TGTGGCAGCATATCCAGGATAACACAAAGCCGGGCCAACGTCCTGACTTTC.

The V call is TRBV30, the J call TRBJ1-2; D gene ambiguous. CDR3 length: 13 residues. CDR1 is GTSNPN and CDR2 is SVGIG in the germline V gene (reference sequence). The ends were cut back, 4 bases at V and 0 bases at J, with 9 bases in the middle. The CDR3 DNA reads TGTGCCTGGATGGACGTTACTAACTATGGCTACACCTTC. Its translation is CAWMDVTNYGYTF.

V and J are TRBV5-1 and TRBJ1-2, with 7 bases identical to TRBD1. Germline CDR1 and CDR2: SGHRS and YFSETQ. This CDR3 comprises 18 residues. V trimming: 4 bases; J trimming: 4 bases; junction bases outside the gene matches: 19. The DNA for the CDR3 is TGCGCCAGCAGCCCCCAGGGGGTTGCGGGACGGTATACCTATGGCTACACCTTC. Its protein is CASSPQGVAGRYTYGYTF.

The chain employs TRBV7-2 and TRBJ1-2; 7 positions agree with TRBD1. The CDR3 is 14 amino acids. Germline values: CDR1 SGHTA, CDR2 FQGNSA. V lost 3 bases, J lost 4 bases, and 5 bases stayed unmatched. The CDR3: CASSFDREGYGYTF. The CDR3 DNA reads as TGTGCCAGCAGCTTTGACAGGGAGGGCTATGGCTACACCTTC.

The chain employs TRBV13 and TRBJ1-4; no firm D call. CDR3 length: 14 amino acids. Germline V lookup: CDR1 PRHDT, CDR2 FYEKMQ (reference sequence). V was clipped by 2 bases and J by 0 bases, with 4 bases between them. CDR3 amino acids: CASSLKTTNEKLFF. The CDR3 nucleotides read TGTGCCAGCAGCTTAAAAACAACTAATGAAAAACTGTTTTTT.

The count of this clone is one. The genes are TRBV13 and TRBJ2-1, with TRBD2 matching over 10 bases. The CDR3 consists of 15 residues. Germline loops: CDR1 PRHDT, CDR2 FYEKMQ (reference sequence). Trimming cost V 5 bases and J 5 bases; bases outside gene matches: 6. This CDR3 is CASSQSGGEDNEQFF. CDR3 sequence (DNA): TGTGCCAGCAGCCAGAGCGGGGGGGAGGACAATGAGCAGTTCTTC.

The CDR3 DNA reads TGCAGTGCTAGGGCGGGTTTGGGCTACACCTTC. It encodes CSARAGLGYTF. V gene TRBV20-1 combines with J gene TRBJ1-2; D remains ambiguous. The germline V and J ends were trimmed by 3 bases and 8 bases, with 10 bases remaining between them. Looked up from germline, CDR1 is DFQATT and CDR2 is SNEGSKA (reference sequence). The CDR3 is 11 amino acids.

V and J are TRBV2 and TRBJ2-7; 8 bases line up with TRBD1. Germline V lookup: CDR1 SNHLY, CDR2 FYNNEI. This CDR3 has 15 amino acids. Trimming removed 7 bases from V and 4 bases from J; junction bases left unmatched: 12. The CDR3 coding sequence is TGTGCCAGCACCCCCATTGGGCAGGGGGCTTACGAGCAGTACTTC. Residues: CASTPIGQGAYEQYF.

The V and J genes are TRBV11-2 and TRBJ2-1; 10 nucleotides agree with TRBD2. The CDR3 covers 19 residues. V was pared by 2 bases and J by 0 bases, with 10 bases of the junction left unmatched. Germline V CDR1 and CDR2: SGHAT, FQNNGV. The CDR3 region has the DNA TGTGCCAGCAGCTTATGGTTAGCGGGGGGTCGAAGCTCCTACAATGAGCAGTTCTTC. Its protein product is CASSLWLAGGRSSYNEQFF.